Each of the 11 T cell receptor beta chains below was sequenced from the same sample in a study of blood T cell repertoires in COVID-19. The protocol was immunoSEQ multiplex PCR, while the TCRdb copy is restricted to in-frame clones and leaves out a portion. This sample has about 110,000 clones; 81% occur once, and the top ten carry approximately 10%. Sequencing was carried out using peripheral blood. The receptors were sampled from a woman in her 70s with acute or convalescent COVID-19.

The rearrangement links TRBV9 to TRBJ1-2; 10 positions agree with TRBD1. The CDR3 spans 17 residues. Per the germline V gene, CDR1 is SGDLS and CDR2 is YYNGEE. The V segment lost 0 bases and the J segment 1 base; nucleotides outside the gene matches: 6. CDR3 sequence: CASSVGGQGVINYGYTF. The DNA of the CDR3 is TGTGCCAGCAGCGTAGGAGGACAGGGGGTAATTAACTATGGCTACACCTTC.

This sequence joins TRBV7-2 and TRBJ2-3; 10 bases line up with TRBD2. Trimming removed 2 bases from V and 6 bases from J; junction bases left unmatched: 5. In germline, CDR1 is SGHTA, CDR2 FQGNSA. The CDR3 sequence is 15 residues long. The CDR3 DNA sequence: TGTGCCAGCAGCTTACAAGCGGGAGGGTGGGATACGCAGTATTTT. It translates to CASSLQAGGWDTQYF.

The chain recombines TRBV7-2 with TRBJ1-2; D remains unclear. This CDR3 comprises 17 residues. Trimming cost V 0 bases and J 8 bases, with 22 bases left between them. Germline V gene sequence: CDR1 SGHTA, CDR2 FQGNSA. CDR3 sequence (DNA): TGTGCCAGCAGCTTAGCGACGGTCGGAGGGCGGATTCAAGGCTACACCTTC. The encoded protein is CASSLATVGGRIQGYTF.

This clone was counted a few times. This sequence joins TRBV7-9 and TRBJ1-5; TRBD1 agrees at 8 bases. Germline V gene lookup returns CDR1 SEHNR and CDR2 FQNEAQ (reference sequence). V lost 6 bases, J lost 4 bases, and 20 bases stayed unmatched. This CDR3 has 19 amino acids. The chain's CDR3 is CASRCFRPLRTGKNQPQHF. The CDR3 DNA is TGTGCCAGCAGGTGCTTTAGACCCCTGAGGACAGGGAAAAATCAGCCCCAGCATTTT.

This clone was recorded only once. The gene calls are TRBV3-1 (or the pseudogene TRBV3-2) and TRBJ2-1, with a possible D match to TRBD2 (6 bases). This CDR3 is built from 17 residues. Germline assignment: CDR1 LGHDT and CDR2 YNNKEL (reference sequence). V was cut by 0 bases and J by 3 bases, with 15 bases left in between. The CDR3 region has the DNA TGTGCCAGCAGCCAAGATTTAGGCGGGAAACGCTACAATGAGCAGTTCTTC. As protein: CASSQDLGGKRYNEQFF.

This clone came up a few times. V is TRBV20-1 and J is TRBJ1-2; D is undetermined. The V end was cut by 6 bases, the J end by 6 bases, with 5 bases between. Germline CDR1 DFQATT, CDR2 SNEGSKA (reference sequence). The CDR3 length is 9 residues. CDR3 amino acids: CSATDGYTF. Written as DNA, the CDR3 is TGCAGTGCAACGGATGGCTACACCTTC.

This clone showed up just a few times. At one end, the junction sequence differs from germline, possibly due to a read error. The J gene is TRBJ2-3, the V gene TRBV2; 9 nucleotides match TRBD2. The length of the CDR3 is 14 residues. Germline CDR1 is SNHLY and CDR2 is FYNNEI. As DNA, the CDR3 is TGTGCCAGCACCAGCGGGGGGCCTATTGATACGCAGTGTTTT. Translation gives CASTSGGPIDTQCF.

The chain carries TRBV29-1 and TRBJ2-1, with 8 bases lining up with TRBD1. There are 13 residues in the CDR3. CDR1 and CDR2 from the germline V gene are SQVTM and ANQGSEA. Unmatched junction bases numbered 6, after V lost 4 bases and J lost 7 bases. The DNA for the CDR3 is TGCAGCGTTGTCCGGACAGGGTTGAATGAGCAGTTCTTC. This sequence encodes CSVVRTGLNEQFF.

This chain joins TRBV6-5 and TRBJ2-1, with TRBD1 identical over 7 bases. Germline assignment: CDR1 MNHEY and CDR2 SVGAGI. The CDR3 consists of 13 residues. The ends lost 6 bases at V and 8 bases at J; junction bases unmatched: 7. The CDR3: CASRIPGQYEQFF. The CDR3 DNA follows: TGTGCCAGCAGGATTCCGGGACAGTATGAGCAGTTCTTC.

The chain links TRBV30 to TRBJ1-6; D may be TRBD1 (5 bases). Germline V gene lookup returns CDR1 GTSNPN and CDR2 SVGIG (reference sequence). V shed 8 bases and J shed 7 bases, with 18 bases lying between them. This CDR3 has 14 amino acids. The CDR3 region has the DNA TGTGCCCTCCTGGTTCTCCGGGGGAATTCACCCCTCCACTTT. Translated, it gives CALLVLRGNSPLHF. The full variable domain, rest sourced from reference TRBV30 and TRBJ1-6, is SQTIHQWPATLVQPVGSPLSLECTVEGTSNPNLYWYRQAAGRGLQLLFYSVGIGQISSEVPQNLSASRPQDRQFILSSKKLLLSDSGFYLCALLVLRGNSPLHFGNGTRLTVT.

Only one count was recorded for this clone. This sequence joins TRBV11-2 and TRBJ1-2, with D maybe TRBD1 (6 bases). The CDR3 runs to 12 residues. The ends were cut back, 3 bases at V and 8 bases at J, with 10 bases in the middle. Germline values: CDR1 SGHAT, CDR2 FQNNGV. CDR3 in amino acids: CASSFRDTGYTF. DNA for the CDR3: TGTGCCAGCAGCTTTCGGGACACGGGCTACACCTTC.